This T cell receptor (beta chain) is drawn from a study of radiation and T cells in renal cell carcinoma. Study-wide findings and caveats: No pretreatment tumor biopsies were available for baseline clonotypes.

In regard to this clone: The antigen remains undetermined.

Profiling relied on immunoSEQ multiplex PCR, and the TCRdb table lists in-frame clones only, not all of them. The table lists 65,000 to 80,000 clones, 65% to 90% of them singletons. Noted time point: blood 2 weeks post-SBRT. Treatment meaning: 15 Gy SBRT to primary tumor, nephrectomy 4 weeks later. Blood was sampled at baseline, 2 weeks and 4 weeks after SBRT. In germline, CDR1 is MNHNS, CDR2 SASEGT. V lost 6 bases to trimming and J lost 5 bases; unmatched junction nucleotides: 6. This CDR3 region has 15 residues. This receptor was identified in a woman in her fifties or sixties with renal cell carcinoma. The sequencing used blood, collected from a patient whose treatment included radiotherapy and nephrectomy. This sequence joins TRBV6-1 and TRBJ2-5, with 13 bases aligning to TRBD2. CDR3 bases: TGTGCCAGCAGAAGACTAGCGGGGGGCCGGGAGACCCAGTACTTC. It encodes CASRRLAGGRETQYF.